Listed below are T cell receptor beta chains from one sample, sequenced in a study of beta chain features in type 1 diabetes. Assay: immunoSEQ multiplex PCR; the TCRdb copy retains only in-frame clones and omits some. The table has roughly 500,000 clones, roughly 30% seen once. Sample: naive CD4+ T cells from blood. These receptors were taken from a young man in good health. Both conserved end residues are part of each CDR3. The order of the fields is clone size, D gene, V gene, J gene, CDR3 length, CDR3 DNA, CDR3 protein. A D gene is named only where the DNA matches it firmly. Size tells how often a clone was seen (once, few, many) or the class of an expanded clone, and some rows leave it out.

clone_size: NA
d_call: TRBD2
v_call: TRBV7-2
j_call: TRBJ2-2
cdr3_length: 16
cdr3_nt: TGTGCCAGCAGCTTAAGTCTAGCGGGAAACACCGGGGAGCTGTTTTTT
cdr3_aa: CASSLSLAGNTGELFF

clone_size: few
d_call: TRBD2
v_call: TRBV6-5
j_call: TRBJ2-5
cdr3_length: 15
cdr3_nt: TGTGCCAGCAGCGGGGAACGAAATAGCGGGGAGACCCAGTACTTC
cdr3_aa: CASSGERNSGETQYF

clone_size: NA
d_call: NA
v_call: TRBV7-9
j_call: TRBJ2-4
cdr3_length: 15
cdr3_nt: TGTGCCAGCAGCTTTTTTACAGGGGCCAAAAACATTCAGTACTTC
cdr3_aa: CASSFFTGAKNIQYF

clone_size: NA
d_call: NA
v_call: TRBV2
j_call: TRBJ2-7
cdr3_length: 13
cdr3_nt: TGTGCCAGCAGTTTCGACAGCTCCTACGAGCAGTACTTC
cdr3_aa: CASSFDSSYEQYF

clone_size: NA
d_call: TRBD1
v_call: TRBV6-5
j_call: TRBJ2-2
cdr3_length: 13
cdr3_nt: TGTGCCAGCAGACGGACAGGGTCCGGGGAGCTGTTTTTT
cdr3_aa: CASRRTGSGELFF

clone_size: few
d_call: NA
v_call: TRBV5-1
j_call: TRBJ2-1
cdr3_length: 11
cdr3_nt: TGCGCCAGCAGCTTATCCTATGAGCAGTTCTTC
cdr3_aa: CASSLSYEQFF

clone_size: NA
d_call: NA
v_call: TRBV6-5
j_call: TRBJ2-7
cdr3_length: 15
cdr3_nt: TGTGCCAGCAGTTTTAGGCCTCTGAGCTCCTACGAGCAGTACTTC
cdr3_aa: CASSFRPLSSYEQYF

clone_size: NA
d_call: TRBD2
v_call: TRBV7-8
j_call: TRBJ2-7
cdr3_length: 16
cdr3_nt: TGTGCCAGCAGCTTAGTGCTAGCGGGAGGTTCCTACGAGCAGTACTTC
cdr3_aa: CASSLVLAGGSYEQYF

clone_size: NA
d_call: NA
v_call: TRBV15
j_call: TRBJ2-3
cdr3_length: 13
cdr3_nt: TGTGCCACCAGCAGAGCCCTAACAGATACGCAGTATTTT
cdr3_aa: CATSRALTDTQYF

clone_size: few
d_call: TRBD1
v_call: TRBV18
j_call: TRBJ2-7
cdr3_length: 13
cdr3_nt: TGTGCCAGCTCAGCTGACAGGGGGTTGGAGCAGTACTTC
cdr3_aa: CASSADRGLEQYF

clone_size: few
d_call: NA
v_call: TRBV30
j_call: TRBJ1-2
cdr3_length: 12
cdr3_nt: TGTGCCTGGAGAACCGATTACTATGGCTACACCTTC
cdr3_aa: CAWRTDYYGYTF

clone_size: NA
d_call: NA
v_call: TRBV6-5
j_call: TRBJ2-1
cdr3_length: 15
cdr3_nt: TGTGCCAGCAGTAATCCCCGAGGCTCCTACAATGAGCAGTTCTTC
cdr3_aa: CASSNPRGSYNEQFF

clone_size: NA
d_call: TRBD2
v_call: TRBV30
j_call: TRBJ2-7
cdr3_length: 13
cdr3_nt: TGTGCCTGGTCTAGCGGGATTGTTTACGAGCAGTACTTC
cdr3_aa: CAWSSGIVYEQYF

clone_size: NA
d_call: NA
v_call: TRBV30
j_call: TRBJ2-3
cdr3_length: 12
cdr3_nt: TGTGCCTGGAGTGTAAACAGGAGGGCGCAGTATTTT
cdr3_aa: CAWSVNRRAQYF

clone_size: NA
d_call: NA
v_call: TRBV5-1
j_call: TRBJ2-3
cdr3_length: 15
cdr3_nt: TGCGCCAGCAGCGGTTCCGGGGCCAACACAGATACGCAGTATTTT
cdr3_aa: CASSGSGANTDTQYF

clone_size: NA
d_call: NA
v_call: TRBV2
j_call: TRBJ2-3
cdr3_length: 11
cdr3_nt: TGTGCCAGCAAGGCGACAGATACGCAGTATTTT
cdr3_aa: CASKATDTQYF

clone_size: few
d_call: NA
v_call: TRBV11-2
j_call: TRBJ2-7
cdr3_length: 14
cdr3_nt: TGTGCCAGTCGTAGGGTGTCGGCCCCCTACGAGCAGTACTTC
cdr3_aa: CASRRVSAPYEQYF

clone_size: few
d_call: TRBD1
v_call: TRBV18
j_call: TRBJ2-3
cdr3_length: 15
cdr3_nt: TGTGCCAGCTCACCACCGGGACAGGGGCCAGATACGCAGTATTTT
cdr3_aa: CASSPPGQGPDTQYF

clone_size: few
d_call: TRBD1
v_call: TRBV2
j_call: TRBJ2-7
cdr3_length: 13
cdr3_nt: TGTGCCACCGAACGGGACAGCCGCTACGAGCAGTACTTC
cdr3_aa: CATERDSRYEQYF

clone_size: NA
d_call: NA
v_call: TRBV7-9
j_call: TRBJ2-5
cdr3_length: 10
cdr3_nt: TGTGCCAGCAGGGGCGAGACCCAGTACTTC
cdr3_aa: CASRGETQYF

clone_size: few
d_call: NA
v_call: TRBV7-9
j_call: TRBJ2-7
cdr3_length: 13
cdr3_nt: TGTGCCAGCAGCCGAACTAGTTCGTGGGAGCAGTACTTC
cdr3_aa: CASSRTSSWEQYF

clone_size: NA
d_call: TRBD2
v_call: TRBV30
j_call: TRBJ2-1
cdr3_length: 13
cdr3_nt: TGTGCCGGGGCCCCACGGGAGGGTCCTGAGCAGTTCTTC
cdr3_aa: CAGAPREGPEQFF

clone_size: NA
d_call: NA
v_call: TRBV29-1
j_call: TRBJ1-1
cdr3_length: 13
cdr3_nt: TGCAGCGCGCAAAGGACAGCCGAGTCTGAAGCTTTCTTT
cdr3_aa: CSAQRTAESEAFF